What follows are 6 T cell receptor beta chains derived from one specimen sequenced in a study of OX40 agonist ivuxolimab in advanced cancers. Library construction relied on the immunoSEQ multiplex PCR assay. As stored in TCRdb, this immuneACCESS dataset retains in-frame rearrangements with V and J assigned. A fraction of the clones does not appear; measured against another copy, unresolved V genes explain less than half of the discrepancy, and the remainder lacks a known reason. This sample holds roughly 70,000 clones; about four fifths were observed only once. The top ten constitute roughly 5.1% of the sample. This specimen consisted of CD4+ or CD8+ T cells sorted from blood, obtained in a trial of the OX40 agonist ivuxolimab. All receptors come from an adult with an advanced solid tumor such as melanoma, head and neck, liver or kidney cancer.

The J gene is TRBJ1-1, the V gene TRBV10-3; 10 bases match TRBD1. The length of the CDR3 is 16 residues. The germline V gene has CDR1 ENHRY and CDR2 SYGVKD. Losses at the gene ends were 6 bases for V and 5 bases for J; bases not matched to a gene: 12. The CDR3 nucleotides read TGTGCCATCAGGCACTCCGAGGGACAGGGGAATACTGAAGCTTTCTTT. Residues: CAIRHSEGQGNTEAFF.

The gene calls are TRBV7-2 and TRBJ1-1; possibly TRBD1 for D (5 bases). V was cut by 5 bases and J by 4 bases, with 14 bases left in between. Germline V gives CDR1 SGHTA, CDR2 FQGNSA. The CDR3 totals 14 residues. CDR3 region: CASSQRRGSTEAFF. The DNA for the CDR3 is TGTGCCAGCAGCCAGCGACGGGGGTCCACTGAAGCTTTCTTT.

The gene calls are TRBV4-2 and TRBJ2-7; 7 bases align to TRBD1. Trimming took 0 bases from V and 1 from J; bases not matched to a gene: 0. The germline gives CDR1 LGHNA, CDR2 YNFKEQ. There are 14 residues in the CDR3. The CDR3 DNA follows: TGTGCCAGCAGCCAAGAGGACAGGTCCTACGAGCAGTACTTC. Translated: CASSQEDRSYEQYF.

The rearrangement uses TRBV7-9 and TRBJ2-2; D is unresolved. V was cut by 5 bases and J by 2 bases, with 15 bases left in between. Germline lookup yields CDR1 SEHNR and CDR2 FQNEAQ (reference sequence). CDR3 length equals 16 residues. The CDR3 spells CASSLRVASNTGELFF. The CDR3 bases are TGTGCCAGCAGCCTCCGGGTCGCTAGTAACACCGGGGAGCTGTTTTTT.

V gene TRBV10-3 combines with J gene TRBJ1-2; TRBD1 might be the D (6 bases). Trimming shortened V by 2 bases and J by 5 bases, and 9 bases separated the two germline ends. Germline V CDR1 and CDR2: ENHRY, SYGVKD. The CDR3 covers 13 residues. CDR3 nucleotide sequence: TGTGCCATCAGTGAGACAGGGATTTATGGCTACACCTTC. It specifies CAISETGIYGYTF.

The chain uses TRBV14 and TRBJ2-5, with D tentatively TRBD2 (6 bases). The germline V gene encodes CDR1 SGHDN and CDR2 FVKESK. The CDR3 loop spans 16 amino acids. The V gene lost 1 base and the J gene lost 4 bases, with 16 bases spanning the gap. Here the CDR3 DNA reads TGTGCCAGCAGCCAAGGCCCAGCGGGCTTGGGAGAGACCCAGTACTTC. Translation: CASSQGPAGLGETQYF.